Listed below are T cell receptor beta chains from one sample, sequenced in a study of OX40 agonist ivuxolimab in advanced cancers. Sequenced by immunoSEQ multiplex PCR; TCRdb stores in-frame clones only, minus some. The sample records about 50,000 clones, approximately 84% being singletons. This specimen consisted of CD4+ or CD8+ T cells sorted from blood, obtained in a trial of the OX40 agonist ivuxolimab. Receptors originate from an adult with an advanced solid tumor such as melanoma, head and neck, liver or kidney cancer. Both conserved end residues are part of each CDR3. The D gene is left open where the match is weak. The size of a clone is reported for some rows only, either as once, few or many, or as a class for expanded clones.

V gene,clone size,CDR3 length,J gene,D gene,CDR3 DNA,CDR3 protein
TRBV7-9,few,15,TRBJ2-5,.,TGTGCCAGCAGCTCCGGCCAGGGAAACCAAGAGACCCAGTACTTC,CASSSGQGNQETQYF
TRBV19,.,15,TRBJ2-3,.,TGTGCCAGTAGTAACGCCTTCCAAAGGACAGATACGCAGTATTTT,CASSNAFQRTDTQYF
TRBV7-2,.,14,TRBJ2-7,.,TGTGCCAGCAGCTATCGGCGGGTTAACGGCGAGCAGTACTTC,CASSYRRVNGEQYF
TRBV11-3,.,15,TRBJ2-1,TRBD2,TGTGCCAGCAGCTTGACTAGCGGGGGGGGCAATGAGCAGTTCTTC,CASSLTSGGGNEQFF
TRBV14,.,14,TRBJ2-7,.,TGTGCCAGCAGCCGACGGGGCCCTTTCTACGAGCAGTACTTC,CASSRRGPFYEQYF
TRBV5-4,.,17,TRBJ2-1,.,TGTGCCAGCAGCCCAACGGCGGGTCTTAGTGCCTACAATGAGCAGTTCTTC,CASSPTAGLSAYNEQFF
TRBV7-9,.,15,TRBJ2-5,TRBD1,TGTGCCAGCAGCCGAGGCGGGACAGGAAAAGAGACCCAGTACTTC,CASSRGGTGKETQYF
TRBV6-5,.,13,TRBJ2-2,.,TGTGCCAGCGCGTCAGGGCTCGCCGGGGAGCTGTTTTTT,CASASGLAGELFF
TRBV7-9,once,12,TRBJ2-1,.,TGTGCCAGCAGTCCGCTAGACCCCGAGCAGTTCTTC,CASSPLDPEQFF
TRBV18,.,13,TRBJ1-1,TRBD1,TGTGCCAGCTCAGCCAGACAGGGCGGTGAAGCTTTCTTT,CASSARQGGEAFF
TRBV5-1,.,16,TRBJ1-6,.,TGCGCCAGCAGCTTGGAAACGGGACGCATGGACTCACCCCTCCACTTT,CASSLETGRMDSPLHF
TRBV6-5,.,13,TRBJ2-3,TRBD1,TGTGCCAGCAGAGACAGGGCTAGAGATACGCAGTATTTT,CASRDRARDTQYF
TRBV27,.,14,TRBJ2-3,.,TGTGCCAGCAGTTTATCCCGGGAAACAGATACGCAGTATTTT,CASSLSRETDTQYF
TRBV11-2,.,17,TRBJ1-3,.,TGTGCCAGCAGCCCATCCGGATGGGGCAACTCTGGAAACACCATATATTTT,CASSPSGWGNSGNTIYF